A selection of T cell receptor beta chains follows, all from one sample in a study of blood T cells in healthy people across ages. TCRdb reprocessed the 5' RACE reads with MiXCR, giving one entry per CDR3 protein. In the table there are hundreds of thousands of distinct CDR3 sequences, around 46% of which are singletons. Sequencing was done on a sample of blood. The origin of the receptors is a man aged 25 to 40 in good health. The CDR3 runs from the conserved cysteine through the conserved F or W. Each record gives: D gene, CDR3 length, V gene, CDR3 protein. The D gene is left open where the match is weak.

>.|14|TRBV7-2
CASSLVEGQNIQYF
>TRBD1|15|TRBV6-5
CASSLSTGVSYEQYF
>.|13|TRBV7-7
CSSGTGTTDTQYF
>TRBD1|16|TRBV3-1
CASSQDSTGRGEKLFF
>.|14|TRBV6-1
CASRGLQVPYEQYF
>TRBD1|14|TRBV29-1
CSVLGQNMNTEAFF
>TRBD2|15|TRBV11-2
CASSFDAGGRYEQYF
>.|17|TRBV20-1
CSARVVFELDTYNEQFF
>TRBD1|18|TRBV4-1
CASSQAGTGDSFGYGYTF
>TRBD1|13|TRBV3-1
CASSQGGQGEAFF
>TRBD2|13|TRBV12-3/TRBV12-4
CAITAGVGDTQYF
>TRBD2|15|TRBV11-2
CASSLERGGPDTQYF
>TRBD2|19|TRBV3-1
CASSQVSSGGLAGTDTQYF
>TRBD1|14|TRBV20-1
CSATQGGSNQPQHF